These 8 T cell receptor beta chains originate from one sample sequenced in a study of cytomegalovirus exposure and HLA in healthy donors. 13 Jbeta primers and 60 Vbeta primers were used for the PCR. This table comes from immunoSEQ multiplex PCR, and its TCRdb copy is limited to in-frame clones, with some not included. The sample has approximately 170,000 clones; roughly 75% are singletons. Sequencing was performed on PBMCs. The receptors were gathered from a man aged 25-45 years in good health and CMV-seropositive.

This clone was observed a handful of times. The genes are TRBV14 and TRBJ2-6; perhaps TRBD2 as D (6 bases). From germline, CDR1 is SGHDN and CDR2 FVKESK. The germline V and J ends were trimmed by 1 base and 0 bases, with 10 bases remaining between them. The CDR3 has 17 amino acids. The CDR3 DNA follows: TGTGCCAGCAGCCAAGCTGGGAGGAGCTCTGGGGCCAACGTCCTGACTTTC. Protein sequence: CASSQAGRSSGANVLTF.

The chain is built from TRBV5-1 and TRBJ2-1; perhaps TRBD2 as D (7 bases). Germline V gene data show CDR1 as SGHRS and CDR2 as YFSETQ. The CDR3 runs to 12 residues. V was cut by 8 bases and J by 7 bases, with 13 bases left in between. In nucleotides, the CDR3 is TGCGCCAGTGGGGAGGGGGGGAATGAGCAGTTCTTC. Its protein is CASGEGGNEQFF.

The chain carries TRBV30 and TRBJ1-3; D is undetermined. There are 14 residues in the CDR3. Germline-derived CDR1 and CDR2 are GTSNPN and SVGIG (reference sequence). The V gene lost 1 base and the J gene lost 3 bases, with 10 bases spanning the gap. In DNA form, the CDR3 reads TGTGCCTGGAGTGGATCGGGGAATGGAAACACCATATATTTT. This sequence encodes CAWSGSGNGNTIYF.

The rearrangement links TRBV11-1 to TRBJ2-5; possible D gene TRBD1, 5 bases. This CDR3 contains 16 residues. V lost 4 bases and J lost 1, with 16 bases in between. CDR1 and CDR2 (germline): SGHAT, FQDESV (reference sequence). CDR3 DNA: TGTGCCAGCAGCTCAGGGAAAGGGGCAGCCCAAGAGACCCAGTACTTC. Amino acid sequence: CASSSGKGAAQETQYF.

V gene TRBV27 combines with J gene TRBJ2-2; D perhaps matches TRBD2 (6 bases). The CDR3 has 16 residues. V was shortened by 5 bases and J by 0 bases, with 13 bases between the two germline ends. Germline values: CDR1 MNHEY, CDR2 SMNVEV (reference sequence). CDR3 DNA sequence: TGTGCCAGCAGTCTTTACGGGGGATCGAACACCGGGGAGCTGTTTTTT. Translation: CASSLYGGSNTGELFF.

J is TRBJ2-5 and V is TRBV7-8; tentative D call: TRBD2 (6 bases). With the DNA end fitting TRBJ2-7 better, the J assignment may be wrong. The CDR3 contains 16 residues. In germline, CDR1 is SGHVS, CDR2 FQNEAQ. The CDR3 is CASTRRGQRVAYEQYF. The CDR3, as DNA: TGTGCCAGCACCCGAAGGGGCCAGCGGGTCGCCTACGAGCAGTACTTC.

As concerns this clone: The CDR3 end shows no conserved phenylalanine or tryptophan, and so a read error is likely. This rearrangement joins TRBV6-5 to TRBJ2-7; TRBD2 matches at 7 bases. V shed 3 bases and J 5 bases; nucleotides not matched to a gene: 7. Germline V CDR1 and CDR2: MNHEY, SVGAGI. This CDR3 comprises 14 residues. The CDR3 loop is CASSYRRGGDEQYS. The DNA of the CDR3 is TGTGCCAGCAGTTATCGGAGGGGAGGGGACGAGCAGTACTCC.

In its sample, this clone was seen once. The J gene is TRBJ2-7, the V gene TRBV30, with D tentatively TRBD1 (6 bases). This CDR3 region has 16 residues. Germline loops: CDR1 GTSNPN, CDR2 SVGIG (reference sequence). The ends were cut back, 2 bases at V and 3 bases at J, with 20 bases in the middle. In DNA, the CDR3 is TGTGCCTGGAGTTTCCAGTTTGCCAGGGGAAGCTACGAGCAGTACTTC. Its translation: CAWSFQFARGSYEQYF.